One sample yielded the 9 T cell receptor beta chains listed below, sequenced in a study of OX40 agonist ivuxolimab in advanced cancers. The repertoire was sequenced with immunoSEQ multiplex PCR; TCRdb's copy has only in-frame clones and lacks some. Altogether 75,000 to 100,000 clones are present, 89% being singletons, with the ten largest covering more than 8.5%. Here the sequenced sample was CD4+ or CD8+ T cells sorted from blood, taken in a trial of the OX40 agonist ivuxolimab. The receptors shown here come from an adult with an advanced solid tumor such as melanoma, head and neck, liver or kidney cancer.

The CDR3 loop is CASRRTPNTGELFF. CDR3 in DNA: TGCGCCAGCAGGCGGACACCGAACACCGGGGAGCTGTTTTTT. J is TRBJ2-2 and V is TRBV5-1; maybe TRBD1 (5 bases). Germline CDR1 reads SGHRS; CDR2 reads YFSETQ. CDR3 size: 14 residues. Trimming took off 5 bases at V and 0 bases at J, with 8 bases between the two ends.

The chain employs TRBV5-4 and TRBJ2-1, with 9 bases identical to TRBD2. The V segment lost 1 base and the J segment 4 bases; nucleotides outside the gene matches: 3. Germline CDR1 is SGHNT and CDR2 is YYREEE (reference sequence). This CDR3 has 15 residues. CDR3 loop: CASSLKLAGYNEQFF. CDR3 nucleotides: TGTGCCAGCAGCTTGAAACTAGCGGGTTACAATGAGCAGTTCTTC.

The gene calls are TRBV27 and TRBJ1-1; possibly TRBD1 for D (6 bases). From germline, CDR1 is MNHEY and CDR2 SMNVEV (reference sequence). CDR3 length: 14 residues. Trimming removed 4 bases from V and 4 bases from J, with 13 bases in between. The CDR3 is CASSSLGQPTEAFF. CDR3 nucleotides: TGTGCCAGCAGTTCCCTCGGACAGCCCACTGAAGCTTTCTTT.

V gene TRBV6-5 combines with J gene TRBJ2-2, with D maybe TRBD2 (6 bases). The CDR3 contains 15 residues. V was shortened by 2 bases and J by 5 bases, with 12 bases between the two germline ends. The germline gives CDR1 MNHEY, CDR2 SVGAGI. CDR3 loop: CASSYVSGETGELFF. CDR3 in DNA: TGTGCCAGCAGTTACGTCTCGGGAGAGACCGGGGAGCTGTTTTTT.

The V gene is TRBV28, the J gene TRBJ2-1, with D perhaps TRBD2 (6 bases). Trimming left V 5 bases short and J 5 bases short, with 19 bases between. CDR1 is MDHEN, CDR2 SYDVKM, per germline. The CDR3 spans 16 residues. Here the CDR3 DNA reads TGTGCCAGCAGTCGGGGCGGAACTAGCATAAACAATGAGCAGTTCTTC. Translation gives CASSRGGTSINNEQFF.

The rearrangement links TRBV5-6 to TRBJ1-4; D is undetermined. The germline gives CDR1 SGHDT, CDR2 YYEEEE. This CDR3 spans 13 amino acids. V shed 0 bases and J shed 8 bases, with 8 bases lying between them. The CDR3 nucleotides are TGTGCCAGCAGCTTGGAGAGTGGGGAAAAACTGTTTTTT. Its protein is CASSLESGEKLFF.

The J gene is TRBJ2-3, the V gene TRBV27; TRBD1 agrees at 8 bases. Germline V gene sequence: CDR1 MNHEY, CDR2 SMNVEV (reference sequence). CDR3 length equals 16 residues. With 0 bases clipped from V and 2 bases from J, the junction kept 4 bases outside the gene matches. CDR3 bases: TGTGCCAGCAGTTTATCCTGGACAGGGCTCACAGATACGCAGTATTTT. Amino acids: CASSLSWTGLTDTQYF.

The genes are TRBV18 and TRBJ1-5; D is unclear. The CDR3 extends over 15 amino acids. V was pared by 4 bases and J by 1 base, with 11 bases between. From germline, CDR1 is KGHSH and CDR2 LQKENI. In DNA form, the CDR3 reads TGTGCCAGCTCACGGGATCAGAGGAGCAATCAGCCCCAGCATTTT. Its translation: CASSRDQRSNQPQHF.

In DNA, the CDR3 is TGTGCCAGCAGTTACAGGGAGCCTGGAAACACCATATATTTT. Amino acids: CASSYREPGNTIYF. V and J are TRBV6-6 and TRBJ1-3; D gene unclear. The CDR3 consists of 14 residues. V lost 2 bases to trimming and J lost 2 bases, with 7 bases between them. Per the germline V gene, CDR1 is MNHNY and CDR2 is SVGAGI (reference sequence).